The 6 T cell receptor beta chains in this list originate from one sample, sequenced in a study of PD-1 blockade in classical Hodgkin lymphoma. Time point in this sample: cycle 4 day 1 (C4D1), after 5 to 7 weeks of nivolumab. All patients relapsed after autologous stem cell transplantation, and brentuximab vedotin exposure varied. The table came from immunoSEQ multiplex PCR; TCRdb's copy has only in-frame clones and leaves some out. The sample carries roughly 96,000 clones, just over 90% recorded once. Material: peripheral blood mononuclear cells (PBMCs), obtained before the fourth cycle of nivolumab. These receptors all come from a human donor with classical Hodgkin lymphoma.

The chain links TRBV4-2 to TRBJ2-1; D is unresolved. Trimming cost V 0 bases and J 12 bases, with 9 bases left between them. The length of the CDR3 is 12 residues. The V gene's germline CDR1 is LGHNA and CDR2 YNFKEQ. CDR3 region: CASSQEGTRQFF. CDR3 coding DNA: TGTGCCAGCAGCCAAGAAGGTACGCGGCAGTTCTTC.

DNA of the CDR3: TGTGCCAGTAGTCCCAATCAGGCGGAAGTGAATGGCTACACCTTC. Amino acids: CASSPNQAEVNGYTF. The chain is built from TRBV19 and TRBJ1-2; D not certain. V was clipped by 5 bases and J by 6 bases, with 19 bases between them. This CDR3 has 15 residues. Germline V lookup: CDR1 LNHDA, CDR2 SQIVND (reference sequence). Together with reference TRBV19 and TRBJ1-2, the CDR3 gives the full variable domain: DGGITQSPKYLFRKEGQNVTLSCEQNLNHDAMYWYRQDPGQGLRLIYYSQIVNDFQKGDIAEGYSVSREKKESFPLTVTSAQKNPTAFYLCASSPNQAEVNGYTFGSGTRLTVV.

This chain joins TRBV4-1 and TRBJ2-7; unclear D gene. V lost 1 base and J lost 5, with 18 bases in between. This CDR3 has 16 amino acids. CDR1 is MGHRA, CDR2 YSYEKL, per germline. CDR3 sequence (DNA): TGCGCCAGCAGCCAAGTTGTCGCCAGGTATGACGACGAGCAGTACTTC. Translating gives CASSQVVARYDDEQYF.

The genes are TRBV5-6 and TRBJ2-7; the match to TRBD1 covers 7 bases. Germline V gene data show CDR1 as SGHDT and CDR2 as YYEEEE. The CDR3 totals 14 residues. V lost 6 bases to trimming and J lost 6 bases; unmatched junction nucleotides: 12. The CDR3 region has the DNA TGTGCCAGCAACCCGACAGGGACGGGACGCGAGCAGTACTTC. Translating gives CASNPTGTGREQYF.

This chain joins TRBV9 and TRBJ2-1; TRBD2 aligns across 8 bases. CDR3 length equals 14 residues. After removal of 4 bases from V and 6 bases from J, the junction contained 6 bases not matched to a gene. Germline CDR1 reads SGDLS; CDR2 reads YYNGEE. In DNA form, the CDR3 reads TGTGCCAGCAGCTTAGCGGGACTCACCAATGAGCAGTTCTTC. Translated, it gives CASSLAGLTNEQFF.

This CDR3 reads CASSLPRAGLARAEQYF. Written as DNA, the CDR3 is TGTGCCAGCAGCTTACCCCGCGCAGGACTAGCTAGGGCCGAGCAGTACTTC. The chain couples TRBV7-9 to TRBJ2-7; 8 nucleotides line up with TRBD2. This CDR3 has 17 amino acids. V dropped 2 bases and J dropped 6; count of bases not matched to a gene: 15. Germline V gene data show CDR1 as SEHNR and CDR2 as FQNEAQ (reference sequence).